The source of this T cell receptor (beta chain) is a study of regulatory T cells in long-lasting Graves disease. Study outcomes and limitations: TRBV28 was favored in persistent disease, as were TRBJ1-2 and TRBJ2-5.

Points on this clonotype: The target antigen is unknown.

Construction of TCR beta libraries relied on iRepertoire HTBI primers and on Arm-PCR targeting CDR3 regions. From the multiplex PCR reads, TCRdb called clonotypes with MiXCR, one entry per CDR3 protein. The data contain 350,000 to 500,000 distinct CDR3 sequences, over 20% of them singletons. Time point specified: persistent/refractory GD, antithyroid drugs over 5 years with positive TRAb. PBMCs were the source of the RNA used for TCR sequencing. The CDR3 has 15 amino acids. In germline, CDR1 is SGHTA, CDR2 FQGNSA. V was clipped by 2 bases and J by 4 bases; unmatched bases: 4. This chain links TRBV7-2 with TRBJ2-7; TRBD2 matches 11 bases. This TCR came from a female donor with Graves disease. The sequenced sample was peripheral blood mononuclear cells (PBMCs), obtained when the disease was refractory, from a patient treated with antithyroid drugs. Written as DNA, the CDR3 is TGTGCCAGCAGCTTAAGGCGACTAGCGGGGTACGAGCAGTACTTC. This codes for CASSLRRLAGYEQYF.